This TCR beta chain was recovered during a study of shared T cell receptors in the human thymus. Looked up from germline, CDR1 is MGHRA and CDR2 is YSYEKL. The length of the CDR3 is 18 residues. Trimming took 0 bases from V and 6 from J; bases not matched to a gene: 14. Produced via immunoSEQ multiplex PCR; TCRdb's table is partial and in-frame only. Here the sample spans 700,000 or so clones, approximately 83% being singletons. A further study also used this sample, focusing on human thymus T cells. Per that study: Corrective cardiac operations yielded the resected thymus tissue. V and J gene usage appeared biased in thymic and blood repertoires.

This sequence originates from a girl under three years old with a congenital heart defect. The sequencing sample was made of thymocytes. The chain links TRBV4-1 to TRBJ2-3; 8 bases agree with TRBD2. This CDR3 is CASSQEFGYGGGTDTQYF. CDR3 bases: TGCGCCAGCAGCCAAGAGTTCGGTTATGGCGGGGGGACGGATACGCAGTATTTT.